Listed here are 10 T cell receptor beta chains from one sample, sequenced in a study of T-cell reconstitution after alpha-beta-depleted transplantation in children. For TCRbeta, the library was prepared with unique molecular identifiers. TCRdb re-called the PCR reads with MiXCR, one entry per CDR3 protein. In the table there are hundreds of thousands of distinct CDR3 sequences, over 10% of which are singletons. The material was PBMCs, mostly from graft donor cells, obtained 360 days after TCRalphabeta/CD19-depleted stem cell transplant. The receptors derive from a male patient younger than 18 who had a stem cell transplant for acute myeloid leukemia, so the T cells may come from the graft donor.

The gene calls are TRBV29-1 and TRBJ1-1; D call uncertain. V gave up 6 bases and J gave up 3 bases, with 14 bases separating them. CDR1 is SQVTM and CDR2 is ANQGSEA in the germline V gene. CDR3 length: 13 amino acids. CDR3 in amino acids: CSVNPGGHTEAFF. CDR3 in DNA: TGCAGCGTAAACCCCGGCGGGCACACTGAAGCTTTCTTT.

This clonotype showed up just a few times. The gene calls are TRBV9 and TRBJ2-2, with 12 bases that match TRBD2. The CDR3 has 15 residues. Germline V gives CDR1 SGDLS, CDR2 YYNGEE. After removal of 3 bases from V and 6 bases from J, the junction contained 3 bases not matched to a gene. The CDR3 is CASSATSGSSGELFF. As DNA, the CDR3 is TGTGCCAGCAGCGCGACTAGCGGGAGTTCCGGGGAGCTGTTTTTT.

This clonotype showed up just a few times. The J gene is TRBJ2-7, the V gene TRBV25-1, with 10 bases that match TRBD2. The CDR3 is 14 residues long. Germline V CDR1 and CDR2: MGHDK, SYGVNS. J lost 4 bases, V lost 4 bases, and 4 bases had no gene match. The CDR3 loop reads CASSVLAGVYEQYF. The CDR3 nucleotides are TGTGCCAGCAGTGTTCTAGCGGGAGTGTACGAGCAGTACTTC.

The CDR3 protein is CSAQDVLDQPQHF. As DNA, the CDR3 is TGCAGTGCCCAGGATGTATTGGATCAGCCCCAGCATTTT. This chain uses TRBV20-1 with TRBJ1-5; no clear D. This CDR3 comprises 13 residues. Trimming removed 6 bases from V and 5 bases from J, with 14 bases in between. Germline values: CDR1 DFQATT, CDR2 SNEGSKA (reference sequence).

Note on this clonotype: This CDR3 is missing its conserved last phenylalanine or tryptophan, likely due to a read error. This sequence joins TRBV4-1 and TRBJ2-1; 7 nucleotides line up with TRBD1. Germline loops: CDR1 MGHRA, CDR2 YSYEKL. J was trimmed by 1 base and V by 0 bases; bases with no gene match: 9. The CDR3 has 18 amino acids. The CDR3 sequence: CASSQEPLPGGSYNEQFY. The CDR3 DNA reads TGCGCCAGCAGCCAAGAGCCCTTGCCAGGGGGTTCCTACAATGAGCAGTTCTAC.

This clonotype was recorded a few times. V is TRBV29-1 and J is TRBJ2-1, with 9 bases fitting TRBD2. The germline V gene encodes CDR1 SQVTM and CDR2 ANQGSEA. Unmatched junction bases numbered 6, after V lost 3 bases and J lost 3 bases. The CDR3 loop spans 15 amino acids. CDR3 amino acids: CSVDPRGRVYNEQFF. The CDR3 DNA reads as TGCAGCGTTGACCCTCGCGGGAGGGTCTACAATGAGCAGTTCTTC.

The chain uses TRBV12-3 or TRBV12-4 and TRBJ2-7; 9 bases agree with TRBD2. Losses at the gene ends were 5 bases for V and 5 bases for J; bases not matched to a gene: 7. The CDR3 is 14 amino acids. As DNA, the CDR3 is TGTGCCAGCAGTCGTAGCGGGAGCATCGACGAGCAGTACTTC. It codes for CASSRSGSIDEQYF.

This chain uses TRBV28 with TRBJ2-1; TRBD2 aligns across 14 bases. Trimming cost V 5 bases and J 1 base; bases outside gene matches: 10. The CDR3 has 19 amino acids. CDR1 and CDR2 from the germline V gene are MDHEN and SYDVKM. CDR3 sequence reads: CASSPKGLAGVRSYNEQFF. The CDR3 nucleotides are TGTGCCAGCAGTCCCAAGGGACTAGCGGGAGTAAGGTCCTACAATGAGCAGTTCTTC.

This clonotype has a count of ten or more. The rearrangement joins TRBV28 to TRBJ1-1; maybe TRBD1 (6 bases). The germline CDR1 and CDR2 sequences are MDHEN and SYDVKM. The CDR3 length is 15 residues. The V gene lost 5 bases and the J gene lost 1 base, with 14 bases spanning the gap. CDR3 residues: CASSPRTAANTEAFF. DNA for the CDR3: TGTGCCAGCAGTCCTCGGACAGCGGCGAACACTGAAGCTTTCTTT.

The rearrangement joins TRBV12-3 or TRBV12-4 to TRBJ1-5; weak D call: TRBD1 (5 bases). The length of the CDR3 is 14 residues. Trimming stripped 6 bases from V and 3 bases from J, with 12 bases between. The CDR3 here is CASSTGGANQPQHF. CDR3 bases: TGTGCCAGCAGCACTGGAGGGGCCAATCAGCCCCAGCATTTT.